These 18 T cell receptor beta chains came from one sample sequenced in a study of metastatic and nonmetastatic thyroid tumors. TCRdb ran MiXCR on the PCR reads. The sample records around 22,000 clones, 36% being singletons. Every patient was untreated before thyroid surgery. The sequenced sample consisted of blood. These receptors were obtained from a male donor with papillary thyroid cancer or a benign thyroid nodule (not recorded which). Some clones in this sample may be carry-over from other donors' samples.

This clone has more than one count but fewer than ten. The V and J genes are TRBV6-2 or TRBV6-3 and TRBJ1-2, with 9 bases matching TRBD1. V trimming: 7 bases; J trimming: 1 base; junction bases outside the gene matches: 10. The CDR3 sequence is 16 residues long. Germline CDR1 and CDR2: MNHEY and SVGEGT. CDR3 amino acids: CASTSRRGQGNYGYTF. In nucleotides, the CDR3 is TGTGCCAGCACCTCACGCCGGGGACAGGGTAACTATGGCTACACCTTC.

This rearrangement joins TRBV4-2 to TRBJ2-6, with 7 nucleotides matching TRBD2. V dropped 4 bases and J dropped 7; count of bases not matched to a gene: 16. The CDR3 extends over 18 amino acids. Germline V CDR1 and CDR2: LGHNA, YNFKEQ. The DNA of the CDR3 is TGTGCCAGCAGCCGACCGGCGGGGGTCTCGCAGGGAGCCAACGTCCTGACTTTC. It translates to CASSRPAGVSQGANVLTF.

This clone showed up many times. The chain carries TRBV10-2 and TRBJ2-7; D is ambiguous. Trimming took 2 bases from V and 3 from J, leaving 8 bases between them. Per the germline V gene, CDR1 is WSHSY and CDR2 is SAAADI. The CDR3 covers 13 residues. The CDR3 DNA reads as TGCGCCAGCAGTGAGGCCCCAGGCTACGAGCAGTACTTC. Translated: CASSEAPGYEQYF.

This clone was counted at least ten times. Additional DNA sequences in this sample encode the identical CDR3. This chain joins TRBV29-1 and TRBJ1-5; 7 bases match TRBD1. This CDR3 comprises 16 residues. Germline CDR1 and CDR2: SQVTM and ANQGSEA. Trimming cost V 4 bases and J 0 bases; bases outside gene matches: 9. CDR3 DNA: TGCAGCGTTGGACCCATCAGGGGGAGTAGCAATCAGCCCCAGCATTTT. Translated, it gives CSVGPIRGSSNQPQHF.

This clone is deemed medium-sized. The rearrangement links TRBV28 to TRBJ2-3, with a possible D match to TRBD2 (5 bases). This CDR3 spans 14 amino acids. CDR1 and CDR2 (germline): MDHEN, SYDVKM. V gave up 0 bases and J gave up 1 base, with 5 bases separating them. The CDR3 reads CASSLWGGTDTQYF. The CDR3 bases are TGTGCCAGCAGTTTATGGGGAGGCACAGATACGCAGTATTTT.

This clone was recorded at least ten times. Here the CDR3 reads CASSYTPMLAKNIQYF. The CDR3 DNA reads as TGTGCCAGCAGTTACACCCCTATGCTAGCCAAAAACATTCAGTACTTC. V gene TRBV6-2 or TRBV6-3 combines with J gene TRBJ2-4; D not certain. Trimming removed 2 bases from V and 0 bases from J, with 11 bases in between. The germline gives CDR1 MNHEY, CDR2 SVGEGT. CDR3 length: 16 amino acids.

This clone was observed a handful of times. The rearrangement links TRBV6-5 to TRBJ2-2; TRBD1 might be the D (6 bases). The CDR3 spans 17 residues. Trimming removed 0 bases at V and 3 bases at J, with 14 bases between. Germline loops: CDR1 MNHEY, CDR2 SVGAGI. The CDR3 reads CASSYSRQGYDTGELFF. The CDR3 DNA is TGTGCCAGCAGTTACTCGCGGCAGGGGTATGACACCGGGGAGCTGTTTTTT.

Relative to its sample, this clone is medium-sized (0.01 to 0.1%). The rearrangement links TRBV12-3 or TRBV12-4 to TRBJ2-2, with D uncertain. The CDR3 is made up of 12 amino acids. Trimming shortened V by 10 bases and J by 6 bases, and 12 bases separated the two germline ends. This CDR3 is CATARAPGELFF. As DNA, the CDR3 is TGTGCCACCGCAAGGGCCCCCGGGGAGCTGTTTTTT.

This clone has a count of ten or more. The V and J genes are TRBV5-4 and TRBJ2-1; 8 bases agree with TRBD2. The CDR3 spans 15 residues. Trimming took 3 bases from V and 10 from J; bases not matched to a gene: 12. From germline, CDR1 is SGHNT and CDR2 YYREEE (reference sequence). In nucleotides, the CDR3 is TGTGCCAGCAGCTCGCCCCTGGCGGGAGGTGGGGAGCAGTTCTTC. It translates to CASSSPLAGGGEQFF.

This clone came up many times. This chain uses TRBV29-1 with TRBJ2-3, with D possibly being TRBD1 (6 bases). Deletions cut 5 bases from V and 2 bases from J, with 11 bases between. Germline CDR1 is SQVTM and CDR2 is ANQGSEA. This CDR3 has 13 residues. The CDR3 DNA reads as TGCAGCGTTATCAGGGGATCCACAGATACGCAGTATTTT. Residues: CSVIRGSTDTQYF.

This chain links TRBV5-1 with TRBJ2-7; D gene unclear. This CDR3 has 13 amino acids. The V end lost 0 bases, the J end lost 3 bases, and 7 bases lay between the germline ends. The V gene's germline CDR1 is SGHRS and CDR2 YFSETQ. The CDR3: CASSLDGDYEQYF. CDR3 bases: TGCGCCAGCAGCTTGGACGGAGACTACGAGCAGTACTTC.

This clone was counted once. V and J are TRBV20-1 and TRBJ2-7; perhaps TRBD1 as D (6 bases). Between the trimmed V and J ends, which lost 0 bases and 3 bases, there was a span of 9 bases. This CDR3 is 13 amino acids long. Germline CDR1 is DFQATT and CDR2 is SNEGSKA (reference sequence). CDR3 DNA sequence: TGCAGTGCTAGAGACAGACAGGTCTACGAGCAGTACTTC. Protein sequence: CSARDRQVYEQYF.

This clone came up many times. The sample carries other DNA sequences with the same CDR3. The chain combines TRBV29-1 with TRBJ2-7, with D perhaps matching TRBD2 (5 bases). The germline V gene has CDR1 SQVTM and CDR2 ANQGSEA. V lost 5 bases to trimming and J lost 0 bases, with 14 bases between them. The CDR3 contains 14 residues. CDR3 coding DNA: TGCAGCGTTTTGAGCGGAACTAGCTCCTACGAGCAGTACTTC. Residues: CSVLSGTSSYEQYF.

The J gene is TRBJ1-1, the V gene TRBV27; the match to TRBD1 covers 10 bases. The V segment lost 5 bases and the J segment 0 bases; nucleotides outside the gene matches: 6. CDR3 length equals 16 residues. Germline V CDR1 and CDR2: MNHEY, SMNVEV (reference sequence). CDR3 DNA sequence: TGTGCCAGCAGTCCTTGGGACAGGGGAATGAACACTGAAGCTTTCTTT. Its protein is CASSPWDRGMNTEAFF.

This clone was counted ten times or more. A junction end diverges from the germline sequence, so it may reflect a read error. The chain employs TRBV9 and TRBJ2-3; no definite D call. The CDR3 is 13 amino acids. Germline-derived CDR1 and CDR2 are SGDLS and YYNGEE. Written as DNA, the CDR3 is TGTGCCAGCAGCGTAGACTTTACGGATAGGCAGTATTTT. Its protein is CASSVDFTDRQYF.

This clone has a count of ten or more. This chain joins TRBV3-1 and TRBJ2-3; D uncertain. CDR3 length equals 12 residues. Germline values: CDR1 LGHDT, CDR2 YNNKEL (reference sequence). Trimming took off 2 bases at V and 4 bases at J, with 4 bases between the two ends. Here the CDR3 DNA reads TGTGCCAGCAGCCAATTCTCAGATACGCAGTATTTT. Encoded protein: CASSQFSDTQYF.

The chain links TRBV4-1 to TRBJ1-1; no reliable D call. Per germline, CDR1 MGHRA and CDR2 YSYEKL. This CDR3 region has 13 residues. Trimming removed 4 bases at V and 5 bases at J, with 11 bases between. CDR3 in DNA: TGCGCCAGCAGCCCAACTCGAGGAACTGAAGCTTTCTTT. Protein sequence: CASSPTRGTEAFF.

This clone ranks as medium-sized. DNA of the CDR3: TGTGCCAGTTCCCATAAAAAACTAGCGGGAGGAAGAACCGGGGAGCTGTTTTTT. This codes for CASSHKKLAGGRTGELFF. This chain connects TRBV27 to TRBJ2-2, with 12 bases identical to TRBD2. This CDR3 is 18 amino acids long. The ends lost 9 bases at V and 5 bases at J; junction bases unmatched: 16. The V gene's germline CDR1 is MNHEY and CDR2 SMNVEV (reference sequence).